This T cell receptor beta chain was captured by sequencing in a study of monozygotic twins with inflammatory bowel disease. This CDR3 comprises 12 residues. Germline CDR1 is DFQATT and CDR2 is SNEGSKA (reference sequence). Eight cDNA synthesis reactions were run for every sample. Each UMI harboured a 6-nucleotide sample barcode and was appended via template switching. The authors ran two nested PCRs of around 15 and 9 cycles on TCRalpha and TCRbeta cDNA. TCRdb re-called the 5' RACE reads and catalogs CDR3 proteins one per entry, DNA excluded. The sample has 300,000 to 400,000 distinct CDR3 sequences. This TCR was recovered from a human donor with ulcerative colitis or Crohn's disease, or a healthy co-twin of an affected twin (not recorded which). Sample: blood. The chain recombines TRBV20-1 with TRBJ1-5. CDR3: CSAWGSNQPQHF.